This T cell receptor (beta chain) emerged from a study of shared clonotypes between healthy human individuals. This clone was found a few times. V was pared by 4 bases and J by 6 bases, with 10 bases between. CDR1 and CDR2 from the germline V gene are LNHDA and SQIVND (reference sequence). This CDR3 spans 13 amino acids. For every subset, genomic DNA was evenly distributed across several immunoSEQ plates. Here immunoSEQ multiplex PCR was the method, and the copy in TCRdb shows in-frame clones only, minus some. The sample lists about 1.1 million clones; 70% to 85% were seen once. The donors, all of them Caucasian adults, lived in Nashville, Tennessee.

The TCR originated in a man younger than 35 in good health. Some clones in this sample may be carry-over from other donors' samples. Sample: memory CD4+ T cells from PBMCs. Subset specified: CD45RA-negative fraction. The chain employs TRBV19 and TRBJ2-1; D is unresolved. The CDR3 sequence: CASSRGRLNEQFF. The CDR3 nucleotides read TGTGCCAGTAGTAGAGGACGACTCAATGAGCAGTTCTTC.